This TCR beta chain was sequenced in a study of shared clonotypes between healthy human individuals. Splitting of CD4+ cells produced CD45RA+ naive and CD45RA-negative memory subsets. For every subset, genomic DNA was evenly distributed across several immunoSEQ plates. Sorted-subset replicate PCR reactions were performed with about 190 ng DNA, corresponding to 30,000 or so T cell genomes. In the study's own analysis: Junction-only sequences produced by ImmunoSEQ had no quality scores, so filtering differed. Sequencing was performed with immunoSEQ multiplex PCR; in TCRdb, only in-frame clones are kept and a portion is missing. V and J calls and clone size are as listed in that table; D and trimming were resolved from the DNA. The sample consists of some 350,000 clones, about 74% of them appearing once. The V end lost 3 bases, the J end lost 3 bases, and 12 bases lay between the germline ends. This CDR3 has 14 amino acids. CDR1 SGHVS and CDR2 FQNEAQ come from the germline V gene.

The source material was memory CD4+ T cells sorted from blood. The subset is: CD45RA-negative fraction. The TCR comes from a young man in good health. This sequence joins TRBV7-8 and TRBJ2-7, with a weak D call TRBD2 (6 bases). The CDR3 is CASSLSGLVYEQYF. Here the CDR3 DNA reads TGTGCCAGCAGCTTGAGCGGGCTAGTCTACGAGCAGTACTTC.